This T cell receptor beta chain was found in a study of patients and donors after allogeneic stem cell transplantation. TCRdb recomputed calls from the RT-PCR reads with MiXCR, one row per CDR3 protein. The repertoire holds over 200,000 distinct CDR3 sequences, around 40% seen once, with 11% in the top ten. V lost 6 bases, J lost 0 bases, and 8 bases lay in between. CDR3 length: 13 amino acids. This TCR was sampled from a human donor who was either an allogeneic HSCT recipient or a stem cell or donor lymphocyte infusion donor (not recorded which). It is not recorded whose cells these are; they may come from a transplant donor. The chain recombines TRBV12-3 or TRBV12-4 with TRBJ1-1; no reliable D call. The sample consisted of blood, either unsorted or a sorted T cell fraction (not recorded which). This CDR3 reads CASSIGLNTEAFF. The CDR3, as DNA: TGTGCCAGCAGCATAGGGTTGAACACTGAAGCTTTCTTT.